This TCR beta chain was profiled in a study of T cell responses to AZD1222 COVID-19 vaccine. Data came from immunoSEQ multiplex PCR; TCRdb stores just in-frame clones and leaves some out. The sample includes some 140,000 clones, 93% seen only once; the top ten take more than 2.5%. This CDR3 is built from 14 residues. In germline, CDR1 is MDHEN, CDR2 SYDVKM. The V end lost 2 bases, the J end lost 4 bases, and 11 bases lay between the germline ends. The TCR originated in an adult in good health. The chain couples TRBV28 to TRBJ1-2, with D possibly being TRBD1 (5 bases). The sample here was peripheral blood, taken on day 0 of AZD1222 vaccination. CDR3: CASSLQGPSYGYTF. CDR3 in DNA: TGTGCCAGCAGTTTACAGGGTCCCTCCTATGGCTACACCTTC.